This TCR beta chain was observed in a study of CD8+ T cells in alopecia areata. Treatment given: oral pan-JAK inhibitor, 5-10 mg twice daily. Those with alopecia areata gave lesional scalp punch biopsies and peripheral blood. Starting from PBMCs, sorting isolated CD4+ and CD8+ T cells. V shed 4 bases and J shed 3 bases, with 13 bases lying between them. There are 15 residues in the CDR3. From germline, CDR1 is SGHVS and CDR2 FNYEAQ. General observations from the study: Alphabeta T cells residing in normal skin are also sequenced in scalp samples. There was only one nonresponder, so it was unclear how baseline CD8+ expansion relates to response.

Reverse transcribed after extraction, RNA yielded cDNA as the sequencing template. Here immunoSEQ multiplex PCR was the method, and the copy in TCRdb shows in-frame clones only, minus some. This table has about 250,000 clones, approximately 60% appearing once. The count of this clone is one. As yet, its antigen is unknown. The TCR comes from a human donor with alopecia areata. The chain joins TRBV7-6 to TRBJ1-5; D unresolved. Here the sequenced sample was CD4+ T cells sorted from blood, taken around week 54, from a patient treated with tofacitinib. CDR3 residues: CASSSRAGPNQPQHF. In DNA form, the CDR3 reads TGTGCCAGCAGCTCCCGGGCCGGGCCCAATCAGCCCCAGCATTTT.